This T cell receptor beta chain originates from a study of somatic mutations in cytotoxic T cells in rheumatoid arthritis. Study-wide background: In some cases, T-cell populations stained with V beta antibodies were flow-sorted at nearly 100% purity, and these included V beta1+ cells sequenced for TCRB.

The method was immunoSEQ multiplex PCR; TCRdb's version includes in-frame clones alone and lacks a portion of them. Of approximately 30,000 clones in the sample, 82% are singletons; the top ten hold around 5.1%. CDR1 and CDR2 from the germline V gene are MNHEY and SVGAGI. V was clipped by 0 bases and J by 5 bases; unmatched bases: 5. The length of the CDR3 is 15 residues. General study results and limits: Patients with a largest CD8+ clone exceeding 20% of CD8+ cells numbered about an eighth of the roughly 60.

A note on this clone: Its antigen is as yet unknown.

Sequencing input: CD8+ T cells sorted from blood. The clonotype originates from a man in his fifties or sixties in good health. The J gene is TRBJ1-1, the V gene TRBV6-5, with 8 bases matching TRBD1. For the CDR3, the DNA is TGTGCCAGCAGTTACTCGAACAGGGGGTTGACTGAAGCTTTCTTT. Its protein product is CASSYSNRGLTEAFF.